Listed below are T cell receptor beta chains from one sample, sequenced in a study of blood T cell repertoires in COVID-19. TCRdb's table, derived via immunoSEQ multiplex PCR, lists solely in-frame clones and lacks some. Of about 430,000 clones in the sample, over 75% were seen once. The sequenced sample was PBMCs or T cells enriched from blood (not recorded which). The receptors shown here come from a woman between 18 and 29 years old who had been exposed to COVID-19. Both conserved end residues are part of each CDR3. Fields, in order: D gene, J gene, V gene, clone size, CDR3 protein, CDR3 DNA. D genes are given only for firm matches. Where a row states a size, it is once, few, many or the class of an expanded clone; other rows omit it.

. TRBJ1-5 TRBV9 once CASSATPDSNQPQHF TGTGCCAGCAGCGCCACACCCGATAGCAATCAGCCCCAGCATTTT
TRBD2 TRBJ2-7 TRBV5-4 . CASSSGLVSFYEQYF TGTGCCAGCAGCTCGGGACTAGTGAGCTTCTACGAGCAGTACTTC
. TRBJ2-7 TRBV19 . CASSQIFNTAKTYEQYF TGTGCCAGTAGTCAGATCTTTAATACAGCAAAAACCTACGAGCAGTACTTC
TRBD2 TRBJ2-7 TRBV6-5 . CASSPLAEGYEQYF TGTGCCAGCAGTCCACTAGCGGAAGGCTACGAGCAGTACTTC
TRBD2 TRBJ2-7 TRBV5-4 . CASSVTSGGLSYEQYF TGTGCCAGCAGCGTTACTAGCGGGGGCCTCTCCTACGAGCAGTACTTC
TRBD1 TRBJ2-3 TRBV11-2 . CASSLVVRGIDTQYF TGTGCCAGCAGCTTAGTAGTCAGGGGGATAGATACGCAGTATTTT
TRBD1 TRBJ1-1 TRBV10-3 . CAIRGQGFVNTEAFF TGTGCCATCAGAGGACAGGGTTTTGTGAACACTGAAGCTTTCTTT
. TRBJ2-1 TRBV9 . CASSLVGGNEQFF TGTGCCAGCAGCCTGGTCGGGGGCAATGAGCAGTTCTTC
TRBD2 TRBJ2-3 TRBV10-3 . CAISEVLAGIPSTDTQYF TGTGCCATCAGTGAAGTACTAGCGGGGATTCCTAGCACAGATACGCAGTATTTT
TRBD1 TRBJ2-2 TRBV6-4 . CASSGTGGAGELFF TGTGCCAGCAGTGGGACAGGGGGCGCCGGGGAGCTGTTTTTT
. TRBJ1-3 TRBV19 once CASRTIQGTSGNTIYF TGTGCCAGTAGGACCATCCAGGGGACCTCAGGAAACACCATATATTTT
TRBD1 TRBJ2-3 TRBV30 . CAWSAGERGRTQYF TGTGCCTGGAGCGCCGGGGAAAGGGGGCGTACGCAGTATTTT
. TRBJ2-1 TRBV2 few CASRGLRNPYNEQFF TGTGCCAGCAGGGGACTGAGAAACCCTTACAATGAGCAGTTCTTC
. TRBJ2-7 TRBV19 . CASSTDRGISYEQYF TGTGCCAGTAGTACCGATAGGGGCATCTCCTACGAGCAGTACTTC
TRBD1 TRBJ1-2 TRBV6-5 . CASSWTGKGNYGYTF TGTGCCAGCAGCTGGACAGGGAAGGGTAACTATGGCTACACCTTC
. TRBJ2-7 TRBV2 . CASSDIHQYEQYF TGTGCCAGCAGTGATATACACCAATACGAGCAGTACTTC
. TRBJ2-3 TRBV2 once CASSRESTDTQYF TGTGCCAGCAGTCGAGAAAGCACAGATACGCAGTATTTT
TRBD2 TRBJ2-2 TRBV3-1/TRBV3-2 . CASSQDLGLAGVYGELFF TGTGCCAGCAGCCAAGATTTGGGACTAGCGGGAGTGTACGGGGAGCTGTTTTTT
. TRBJ1-1 TRBV2 . CASRQDRGGNTEAFF TGTGCCAGCAGACAAGACCGAGGAGGGAACACTGAAGCTTTCTTT
. TRBJ2-3 TRBV28 . CASSPPTRSTDTQYF TGTGCCAGCAGTCCGCCCACCAGGAGCACAGATACGCAGTATTTT